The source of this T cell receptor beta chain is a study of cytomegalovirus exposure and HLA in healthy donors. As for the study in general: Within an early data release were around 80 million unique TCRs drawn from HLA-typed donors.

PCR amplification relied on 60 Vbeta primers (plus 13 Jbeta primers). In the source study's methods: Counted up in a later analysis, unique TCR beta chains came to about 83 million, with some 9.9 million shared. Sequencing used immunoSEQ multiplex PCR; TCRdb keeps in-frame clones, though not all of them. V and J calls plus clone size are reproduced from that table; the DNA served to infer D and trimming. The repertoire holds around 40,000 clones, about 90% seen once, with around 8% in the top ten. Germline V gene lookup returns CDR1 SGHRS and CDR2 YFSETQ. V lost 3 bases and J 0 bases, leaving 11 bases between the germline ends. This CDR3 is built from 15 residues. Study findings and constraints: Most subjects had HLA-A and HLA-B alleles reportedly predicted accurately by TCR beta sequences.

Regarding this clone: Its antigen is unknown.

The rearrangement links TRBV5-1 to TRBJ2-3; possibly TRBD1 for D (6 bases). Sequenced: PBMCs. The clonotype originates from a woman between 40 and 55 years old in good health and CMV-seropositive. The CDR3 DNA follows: TGCGCCAGCAGCTCACAGGGTCTGAGCACAGATACGCAGTATTTT. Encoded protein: CASSSQGLSTDTQYF. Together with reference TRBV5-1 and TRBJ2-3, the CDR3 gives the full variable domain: KAGVTQTPRYLIKTRGQQVTLSCSPISGHRSVSWYQQTPGQGLQFLFEYFSETQRNKGNFPGRFSGRQFSNSRSEMNVSTLELGDSALYLCASSSQGLSTDTQYFGPGTRLTVL.